The 21 T cell receptor beta chains below come from one sample, sequenced in a study of monozygotic twins with inflammatory bowel disease. No DNA is given; TCRdb re-called the 5' RACE reads and lists each CDR3 protein once. The listing contains roughly 150,000 distinct CDR3 sequences. Sample: blood. Receptor source: a human donor with ulcerative colitis or Crohn's disease, or a healthy co-twin of an affected twin (not recorded which).

The CDR3 reads CASSTGQAAGYNEQFF. The rearrangement uses TRBV5-1 and TRBJ2-1; lacking DNA, the TRBD1 call made by TCRdb goes unchecked. The CDR3 spans 16 residues. Germline CDR1 reads SGHRS; CDR2 reads YFSETQ.

This chain uses TRBV5-1 with TRBJ2-1; TCRdb calls TRBD2, which cannot be checked without DNA. This CDR3 has 14 residues. The germline V gene encodes CDR1 SGHRS and CDR2 YFSETQ. The CDR3 reads CASSLDPAAREQFF.

The V call is TRBV27, the J call TRBJ2-1; absent DNA, TCRdb's TRBD2 call cannot be checked. The CDR3 extends over 13 amino acids. Germline V CDR1 and CDR2: MNHEY, SMNVEV (reference sequence). The CDR3 sequence: CASSGTRYNEQFF.

The chain uses TRBV29-1 and TRBJ2-1; absent DNA, TCRdb's TRBD2 call cannot be checked. CDR1 and CDR2 (germline): SQVTM, ANQGSEA. The CDR3 runs 12 residues. CDR3 in amino acids: CSISGSYNEQFF.

The chain's CDR3 is CASSLSPGQSRSYGYTF. The chain has TRBV27 and TRBJ1-2; the D gene TCRdb calls, TRBD1, cannot be checked with no DNA. CDR1 and CDR2 from the germline V gene are MNHEY and SMNVEV (reference sequence). The CDR3 extends over 17 amino acids.

V gene TRBV7-2 combines with J gene TRBJ2-5; TCRdb outputs TRBD1, but without DNA this stays unchecked. The CDR3 loop spans 16 amino acids. Per germline, CDR1 SGHTA and CDR2 FQGNSA. The chain's CDR3 is CASSWASDRGQETQYF.

The chain has TRBV4-1 and TRBJ2-4; TCRdb reports TRBD1, a call that lacks DNA to check it against. Per germline, CDR1 MGHRA and CDR2 YSYEKL. The length of the CDR3 is 14 residues. The CDR3 is CASSRPTGSNIQYF.

CDR3: CASSREQGNEKLFF. The chain recombines TRBV4-1 with TRBJ1-4; the D gene TCRdb calls, TRBD1, cannot be checked with no DNA. The CDR3 runs to 14 residues. Looked up from germline, CDR1 is MGHRA and CDR2 is YSYEKL.

The chain has TRBV5-1 and TRBJ1-4; TCRdb returns TRBD1, unconfirmable since there is no DNA. The CDR3 is 16 amino acids. CDR1 and CDR2 from the germline V gene are SGHRS and YFSETQ. CDR3 region: CASSFTGTADNEKLFF.

The V gene is TRBV20-1, the J gene TRBJ1-5; TCRdb gives TRBD1 as the D gene, but with no DNA this cannot be confirmed. Germline V gene data show CDR1 as DFQATT and CDR2 as SNEGSKA (reference sequence). The CDR3 consists of 16 residues. This CDR3 reads CSAETGTLGSNQPQHF.

The chain carries TRBV6-5 and TRBJ1-2; TCRdb returns TRBD1, unconfirmable since there is no DNA. The CDR3 totals 11 residues. Germline V CDR1 and CDR2: MNHEY, SVGAGI. This CDR3 reads CASLGGGGYTF.

The chain joins TRBV6-2 or TRBV6-3 to TRBJ2-1; TCRdb selects TRBD1, and the lack of DNA leaves this call unchecked. This CDR3 spans 12 amino acids. Germline CDR1 MNHEY, CDR2 SVGEGT. The CDR3 is CASSLPGGEQFF.

The chain uses TRBV5-1 and TRBJ2-1; as DNA is missing, the TRBD2 call by TCRdb cannot be tested. CDR3 length: 17 amino acids. Germline CDR1 is SGHRS and CDR2 is YFSETQ. CDR3 loop: CASSWPSGLEAYNEQFF.

CDR3 in amino acids: CASSEWGAGRGNEQFF. The chain employs TRBV25-1 and TRBJ2-1; TCRdb returns TRBD2, unconfirmable since there is no DNA. Per germline, CDR1 MGHDK and CDR2 SYGVNS. The CDR3 extends over 16 amino acids.

The CDR3 region is CSSDNRLNTEAFF. The rearrangement joins TRBV29-1 to TRBJ1-1; as DNA is missing, the TRBD1 call by TCRdb cannot be tested. The CDR3 sequence is 13 residues long. Germline CDR1 is SQVTM and CDR2 is ANQGSEA.

This sequence joins TRBV27 and TRBJ2-3; TCRdb reports TRBD1, a call that lacks DNA to check it against. The CDR3 extends over 15 amino acids. Per the germline V gene, CDR1 is MNHEY and CDR2 is SMNVEV (reference sequence). The CDR3 reads CASSPDRGLADTQYF.

This rearrangement joins TRBV18 to TRBJ1-2. CDR1 KGHSH and CDR2 LQKENI come from the germline V gene. The CDR3 extends over 14 amino acids. CDR3 protein: CASSPMDKLGGYTF.

This chain uses TRBV7-3 with TRBJ2-1; the TCRdb call, TRBD1, lacks DNA for checking. The length of the CDR3 is 16 residues. The V gene's germline CDR1 is SGHTA and CDR2 FQGTGA. CDR3 sequence reads: CASSSPLGQGSNEQFF. The whole variable domain, remainder taken from reference TRBV7-3 and TRBJ2-1, is GAGVSQTPSNKVTEKGKYVELRCDPISGHTALYWYRQSLGQGPEFLIYFQGTGAADDSGLPNDRFFAVRPEGSVSTLKIQRTERGDSAVYLCASSSPLGQGSNEQFFGPGTRLTVL.

The V gene is TRBV25-1, the J gene TRBJ1-6. Germline V gene lookup returns CDR1 MGHDK and CDR2 SYGVNS. This CDR3 region has 15 residues. The CDR3 here is CASSRMGSYNSPLHF.

The chain recombines TRBV6-4 with TRBJ2-3. The germline gives CDR1 MRHNA, CDR2 SNTAGT. The CDR3 contains 13 residues. CDR3 residues: CASSDHVADTQYF.

The genes are TRBV10-3 and TRBJ2-1; TCRdb designates TRBD2, a call that cannot be tested without DNA. The CDR3 covers 19 residues. Germline V gene sequence: CDR1 ENHRY, CDR2 SYGVKD. The CDR3 here is CAISESSRSKLEGGDEQFF.